This T cell receptor beta chain is drawn from a study of blood T cells in healthy people across ages. A second PCR of about 7 to 11 cycles used a sample-barcoded 5' primer and a J-beta primer mix. Each cDNA molecule carried a tag from a template-switch adaptor that contained 12 random nucleotides. Each CDR3 protein is one row after TCRdb ran MiXCR on the 5' RACE reads. The sample includes a few hundred thousand distinct CDR3 sequences, approximately 51% seen only once; the top ten take 51%. Caucasian, healthy and from Russia, the donors were aged between about 6 and 100. Study-wide findings and caveats: Per million T cells, the diversity of TCR beta decreased roughly linearly as age advanced.

About this clonotype: Its specificity is not known.

The receptor comes from a man aged 55 to 70 in good health. Sequenced material: blood.

DNA of the CDR3: TGCAGTGCTGATCCGGGACTAGCGGGGGGGAAAGGTGTCAATGAGCAGTTCTTC. Amino acid sequence: CSADPGLAGGKGVNEQFF. V usage is TRBV20-1 and J usage is TRBJ2-1, with 16 bases that match TRBD2. Germline V gene sequence: CDR1 DFQATT, CDR2 SNEGSKA (reference sequence). CDR3 length equals 18 residues. Trimming removed 5 bases from V and 6 bases from J; junction bases left unmatched: 13.